The entry that follows covers one T cell receptor (beta chain) sequence. The antigen is not known. TCRdb reanalysed the RT-PCR reads using MiXCR and keeps one entry per CDR3 protein. The table includes 550,000 to 800,000 distinct CDR3 sequences, approximately 15% detected once. This sample was taken from a study of response to subunit inactivated influenza vaccine. Study-level findings and limits: Only a handful of new T cells, the authors suggested, are recruited with each seasonal influenza vaccination.

Germline V CDR1 and CDR2: SGHAT, FQNNGV. J lost 9 bases, V lost 5 bases, and 18 bases had no gene match. This CDR3 comprises 17 residues. Sequencing was performed on PBMCs from blood, taken roughly 2 weeks before vaccination. The V call is TRBV11-2, the J call TRBJ2-1; 8 bases fit TRBD2. The source is a man in his forties or fifties who received an inactivated influenza vaccine. Here the CDR3 DNA reads TGTGCCAGCAGCGCCCAAGTTAGCGGGACCGGCAGGGGTGAGCAGTTCTTC. Its translation: CASSAQVSGTGRGEQFF. Variable domain in full (rest from reference TRBV11-2 and TRBJ2-1): EAGVAQSPRYKIIEKRQSVAFWCNPISGHATLYWYQQILGQGPKLLIQFQNNGVVDDSQLPKDRFSAERLKGVDSTLKIQPAKLEDSAVYLCASSAQVSGTGRGEQFFGPGTRLTVL.